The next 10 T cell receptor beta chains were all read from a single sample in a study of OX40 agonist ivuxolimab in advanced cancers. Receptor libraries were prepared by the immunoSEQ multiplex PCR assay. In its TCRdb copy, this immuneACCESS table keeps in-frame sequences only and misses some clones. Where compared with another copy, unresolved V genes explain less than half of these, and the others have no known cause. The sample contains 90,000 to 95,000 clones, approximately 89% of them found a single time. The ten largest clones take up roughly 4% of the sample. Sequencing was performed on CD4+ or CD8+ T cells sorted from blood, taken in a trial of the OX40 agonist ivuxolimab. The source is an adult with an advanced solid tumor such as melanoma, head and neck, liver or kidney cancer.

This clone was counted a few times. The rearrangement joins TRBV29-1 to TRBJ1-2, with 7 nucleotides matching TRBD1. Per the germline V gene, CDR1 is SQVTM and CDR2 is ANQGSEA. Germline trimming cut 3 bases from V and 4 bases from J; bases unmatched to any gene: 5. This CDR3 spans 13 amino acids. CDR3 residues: CSVEEQGSYGYTF. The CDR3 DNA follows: TGCAGCGTTGAGGAACAGGGGTCCTATGGCTACACCTTC.

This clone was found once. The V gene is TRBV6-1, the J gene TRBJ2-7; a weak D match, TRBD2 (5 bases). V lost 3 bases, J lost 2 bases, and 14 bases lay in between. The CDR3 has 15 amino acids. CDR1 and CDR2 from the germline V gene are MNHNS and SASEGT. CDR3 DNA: TGTGCCAGCAGTGATGGTGGGAGAGAGCCCTACGAGCAGTACGTC. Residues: CASSDGGREPYEQYV.

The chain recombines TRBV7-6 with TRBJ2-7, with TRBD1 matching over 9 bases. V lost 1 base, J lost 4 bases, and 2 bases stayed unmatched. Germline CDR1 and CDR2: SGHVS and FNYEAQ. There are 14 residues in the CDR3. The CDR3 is CASSLDRGPYEQYV. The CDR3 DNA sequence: TGTGCCAGCAGCTTAGACAGGGGGCCTTACGAGCAGTACGTC.

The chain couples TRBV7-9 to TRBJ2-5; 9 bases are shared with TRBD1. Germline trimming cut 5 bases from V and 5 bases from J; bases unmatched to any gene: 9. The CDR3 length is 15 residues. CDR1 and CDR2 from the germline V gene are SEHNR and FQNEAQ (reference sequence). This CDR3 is CASSIRTGAGETQYF. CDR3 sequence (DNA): TGTGCCAGCAGCATCCGGACAGGGGCCGGGGAGACCCAGTACTTC.

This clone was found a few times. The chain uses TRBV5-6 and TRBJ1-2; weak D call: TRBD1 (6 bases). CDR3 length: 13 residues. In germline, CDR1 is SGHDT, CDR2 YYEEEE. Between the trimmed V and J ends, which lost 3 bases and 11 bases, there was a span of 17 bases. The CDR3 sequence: CASSSWGHLGYTF. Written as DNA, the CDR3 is TGTGCCAGCAGCTCCTGGGGACATCTGGGGTACACCTTC. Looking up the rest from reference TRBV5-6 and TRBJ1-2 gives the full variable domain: DAGVTQSPTHLIKTRGQQVTLRCSPKSGHDTVSWYQQALGQGPQFIFQYYEEEERQRGNFPDRFSGHQFPNYSSELNVNALLLGDSALYLCASSSWGHLGYTFGSGTRLTVV.

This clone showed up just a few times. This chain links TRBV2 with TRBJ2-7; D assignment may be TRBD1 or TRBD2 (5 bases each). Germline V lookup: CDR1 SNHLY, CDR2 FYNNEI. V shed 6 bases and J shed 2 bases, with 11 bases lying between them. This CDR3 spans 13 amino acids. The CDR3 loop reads CASRDGGTYEQYF. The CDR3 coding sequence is TGTGCCAGCAGGGATGGGGGAACCTACGAGCAGTACTTC.

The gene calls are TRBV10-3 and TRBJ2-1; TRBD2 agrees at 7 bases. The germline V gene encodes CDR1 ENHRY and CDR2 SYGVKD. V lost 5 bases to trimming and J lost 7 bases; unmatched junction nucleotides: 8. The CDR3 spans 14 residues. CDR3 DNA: TGTGCCATCAGTAGGGTTAGCGGGCTTAATGAGCAGTTCTTC. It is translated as CAISRVSGLNEQFF.

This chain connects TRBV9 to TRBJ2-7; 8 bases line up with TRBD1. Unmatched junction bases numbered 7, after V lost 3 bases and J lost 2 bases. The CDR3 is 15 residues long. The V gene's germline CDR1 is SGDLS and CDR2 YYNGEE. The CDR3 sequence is CASSGRRGPPYEQYF. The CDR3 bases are TGTGCCAGCAGCGGACGCAGGGGGCCCCCCTACGAGCAGTACTTC.

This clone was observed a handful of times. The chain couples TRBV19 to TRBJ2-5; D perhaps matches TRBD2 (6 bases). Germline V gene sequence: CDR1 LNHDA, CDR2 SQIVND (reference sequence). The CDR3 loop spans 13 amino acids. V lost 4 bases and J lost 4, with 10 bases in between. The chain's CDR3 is CASSTPGVETQYF. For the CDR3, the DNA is TGTGCCAGTAGTACCCCGGGGGTAGAGACCCAGTACTTC.

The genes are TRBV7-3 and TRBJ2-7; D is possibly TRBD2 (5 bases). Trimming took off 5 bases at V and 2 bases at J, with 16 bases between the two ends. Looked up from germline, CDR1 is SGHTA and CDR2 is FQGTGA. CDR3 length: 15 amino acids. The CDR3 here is CASSPSSASTYEQYF. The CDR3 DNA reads TGTGCCAGCAGCCCCTCCAGCGCTAGCACCTACGAGCAGTACTTC.